Each of the 2 T cell receptor beta chains below was sequenced from the same sample in a study of shared clonotypes between healthy human individuals. Only in-frame clones appear in the TCRdb table, and some are missing; sequencing was by immunoSEQ multiplex PCR. The top ten clones hold 0.36% of a sample with around 2.5 million clones, more than 85% of them seen once. The specimen was naive CD4+ T cells from PBMCs. Described subset: CD45RA+ positively selected. The receptors stem from a man aged 18 to 29 in good health. Some clones in this sample may be carry-over from other donors' samples.

The V and J genes are TRBV5-4 and TRBJ2-7, with TRBD2 as a possible D gene (5 bases). The CDR3 sequence is 17 residues long. Deletions cut 3 bases from V and 2 bases from J, with 21 bases between. CDR1 and CDR2 from the germline V gene are SGHNT and YYREEE (reference sequence). The CDR3, as DNA: TGTGCCAGCAGCTGGAGGAGCGGCGGTTCTGGAGCCTACGAGCAGTACTTC. Its protein product is CASSWRSGGSGAYEQYF.

The chain combines TRBV7-9 with TRBJ1-1; perhaps TRBD1 as D (5 bases). Deletions cut 1 base from V and 4 bases from J, with 7 bases between. Germline values: CDR1 SEHNR, CDR2 FQNEAQ (reference sequence). The length of the CDR3 is 13 residues. CDR3 in DNA: TGTGCCAGCAGCTTAGGGGGGGTCACTGAAGCTTTCTTT. Translation gives CASSLGGVTEAFF.